The rows below give T cell receptor beta chains drawn from one sample of a study of cytotoxic CD8 clonotypes in ibrutinib-treated CLL. Data came from immunoSEQ multiplex PCR; TCRdb stores just in-frame clones and leaves some out. The sample contains 68,000 or so clones, roughly 72% of which appear only once. The sample here was PBMCs, taken after 12 months of ibrutinib treatment. The receptors were sampled from a human donor with chronic lymphocytic leukemia. CDR3s include the opening cysteine and the closing phenylalanine or tryptophan. A D gene is named only where the DNA matches it firmly. The listing skips clone size in some rows; elsewhere it reads once, few, many or a size class.

v_gene: TRBV28
d_gene: TRBD1
j_gene: TRBJ1-2
abundance: once
CDR3aa: CASSSPGTGDYGYTF
CDR3nt: TGTGCCAGCAGTTCCCCTGGGACAGGGGACTATGGCTACACCTTC

v_gene: TRBV7-8
d_gene: -
j_gene: TRBJ2-5
abundance: -
CDR3aa: CASSFVRGGETQYF
CDR3nt: TGTGCCAGCAGCTTTGTGAGGGGCGGGGAGACCCAGTACTTC

v_gene: TRBV10-1
d_gene: -
j_gene: TRBJ2-7
abundance: many
CDR3aa: CATGDVDEQYF
CDR3nt: TGCGCCACCGGGGATGTCGACGAGCAGTACTTC

v_gene: TRBV9
d_gene: -
j_gene: TRBJ1-6
abundance: -
CDR3aa: CASRAHNSPLHF
CDR3nt: TGTGCCAGCAGGGCCCATAATTCACCCCTCCACTTT

v_gene: TRBV11-2
d_gene: TRBD1
j_gene: TRBJ1-1
abundance: -
CDR3aa: CASSPSGGTGAEAFF
CDR3nt: TGTGCCAGCAGCCCCTCTGGCGGGACAGGGGCTGAAGCTTTCTTT

v_gene: TRBV4-2
d_gene: TRBD1
j_gene: TRBJ1-1
abundance: -
CDR3aa: CASSKGQGQLNTEAFF
CDR3nt: TGTGCCAGCAGCAAGGGACAGGGGCAACTGAACACTGAAGCTTTCTTT

v_gene: TRBV28
d_gene: TRBD2
j_gene: TRBJ2-3
abundance: few
CDR3aa: CASSPPSGGAPDTQYF
CDR3nt: TGTGCCAGCAGTCCACCTAGCGGGGGGGCCCCCGATACGCAGTATTTT

v_gene: TRBV6-1
d_gene: TRBD1
j_gene: TRBJ2-7
abundance: -
CDR3aa: CASRVQGAAYEQYF
CDR3nt: TGTGCCAGCAGGGTACAGGGGGCCGCCTACGAGCAGTACTTC

v_gene: TRBV18
d_gene: TRBD1
j_gene: TRBJ1-1
abundance: -
CDR3aa: CASSPRGTGGNTEAFF
CDR3nt: TGTGCCAGCTCACCGCGCGGGACAGGGGGGAACACTGAAGCTTTCTTT

v_gene: TRBV6-5
d_gene: -
j_gene: TRBJ2-7
abundance: few
CDR3aa: CASSYQGIYEQYF
CDR3nt: TGTGCCAGCAGTTACCAGGGGATCTACGAGCAGTACTTC

v_gene: TRBV5-1
d_gene: TRBD1
j_gene: TRBJ1-2
abundance: few
CDR3aa: CASGTGNYGYTF
CDR3nt: TGCGCCAGCGGGACAGGGAACTATGGCTACACCTTC

v_gene: TRBV7-6
d_gene: -
j_gene: TRBJ1-6
abundance: few
CDR3aa: CASSAGALNSPLHF
CDR3nt: TGTGCCAGCAGCGCGGGAGCCCTAAATTCACCCCTCCACTTT

v_gene: TRBV5-5
d_gene: -
j_gene: TRBJ1-1
abundance: few
CDR3aa: CASSWSTEAFF
CDR3nt: TGTGCCAGCAGCTGGTCTACTGAAGCTTTCTTT

v_gene: TRBV29-1
d_gene: TRBD1
j_gene: TRBJ1-2
abundance: -
CDR3aa: CSATGGAGGYTF
CDR3nt: TGCAGCGCTACAGGGGGCGCGGGGGGCTACACCTTC

v_gene: TRBV4-3
d_gene: -
j_gene: TRBJ1-1
abundance: -
CDR3aa: CASSGMRSTEAFF
CDR3nt: TGCGCCAGCAGCGGGATGAGAAGCACTGAAGCTTTCTTT

v_gene: TRBV15
d_gene: -
j_gene: TRBJ1-4
abundance: -
CDR3aa: CATSRDAGGGEKLFF
CDR3nt: TGTGCCACCAGCAGAGATGCTGGGGGGGGTGAAAAACTGTTTTTT

v_gene: TRBV27
d_gene: -
j_gene: TRBJ1-6
abundance: few
CDR3aa: CASRTVGHSPLHF
CDR3nt: TGTGCCAGCAGAACCGTGGGGCATTCACCCCTCCACTTT

v_gene: TRBV10-3
d_gene: -
j_gene: TRBJ1-5
abundance: -
CDR3aa: CAISVGSSNQPQHF
CDR3nt: TGTGCCATCAGTGTGGGGTCTAGCAATCAGCCCCAGCATTTT

v_gene: TRBV7-2
d_gene: -
j_gene: TRBJ1-5
abundance: few
CDR3aa: CASSLKGDQPQHF
CDR3nt: TGTGCCAGCAGCTTAAAGGGCGATCAGCCCCAGCATTTT

v_gene: TRBV19
d_gene: TRBD2
j_gene: TRBJ2-7
abundance: few
CDR3aa: CASRETSGGSYEQYF
CDR3nt: TGTGCCAGTAGGGAGACTAGCGGGGGGTCCTACGAGCAGTACTTC

v_gene: TRBV7-8
d_gene: -
j_gene: TRBJ1-5
abundance: -
CDR3aa: CASSPPDIPGQPQHF
CDR3nt: TGTGCCAGCAGCCCCCCGGACATCCCGGGACAGCCCCAGCATTTT

v_gene: TRBV7-9
d_gene: TRBD1
j_gene: TRBJ1-6
abundance: -
CDR3aa: CASSQETGGNSPLHF
CDR3nt: TGTGCCAGCAGCCAAGAGACAGGGGGTAATTCACCCCTCCACTTT

v_gene: TRBV10-2
d_gene: -
j_gene: TRBJ1-2
abundance: -
CDR3aa: CASVTDRTRIGGYTF
CDR3nt: TGCGCCAGCGTAACAGACAGAACGAGGATTGGTGGCTACACCTTC

v_gene: TRBV7-2
d_gene: TRBD1
j_gene: TRBJ2-2
abundance: -
CDR3aa: CASSLGQITGELFF
CDR3nt: TGTGCCAGCAGCTTGGGACAGATCACCGGGGAGCTGTTTTTT